The clone carrying this T cell receptor (beta chain) was picked up many times. The antigen is unknown. This sample was included in a study of regulatory T cells in long-lasting Graves disease. Study information: Over-5-year antithyroid drug use with positive TSH receptor antibodies defined persistent Graves' disease in the study.

Arm-PCR with iRepertoire HTBI primers amplified the CDR3 regions for these TCR beta libraries. In the source study's methods: The identification of 60 or so TRBV and 11 to 15 TRBJ segments was made across samples. TCRdb called the multiplex PCR reads again in MiXCR, with one record for every CDR3 protein. TCRdb, not the authors, supplied the V and J calls. The table lists about 430,000 distinct CDR3 sequences, around a fifth of them singletons. The CDR3 runs to 12 residues. Germline V lookup: CDR1 MDHEN, CDR2 SYDVKM. J lost 3 bases, V lost 11 bases, and 4 bases had no gene match. Time point of the sample: persistent/refractory GD, antithyroid drugs over 5 years with positive TRAb. Preparation of the TCR library used RNA extracted from PBMCs. Patients hailed from an endocrinology department in Xi'an, China. Study-level results: Persistent disease was associated with favored TRBV28 usage and with favored use of TRBJ1-2 and TRBJ2-5.

The J gene is TRBJ2-7, the V gene TRBV28, with TRBD1 identical over 10 bases. The starting material was peripheral blood mononuclear cells (PBMCs), obtained when the disease was refractory, from a patient treated with antithyroid drugs. This sequence originates from a female donor with Graves disease. The CDR3 DNA reads as TGTGCCGGAGGGGACAGGGGCTACGAGCAGTACTTC. Its translation: CAGGDRGYEQYF.